These T cell receptor beta chains were read from a single sample in a study of T cells after yellow fever vaccination. One entry per CDR3 protein results from TCRdb running MiXCR on the 5' RACE reads. The profile shows about 340,000 distinct CDR3 sequences, 9.5% to 15% of them singletons. The material was CD4+ T cells sorted from PBMCs, obtained 15 days after the yellow fever booster vaccination. All receptors come from a man aged 18 to 29 who received the YFV17D yellow fever vaccine. The CDR3 runs from the conserved cysteine through the conserved F or W. The D gene is left open where the match is weak. Not all rows give a size; the values are once, few, many and, for expanded clones, a class.

d_call: NA; v_call: TRBV12-3/TRBV12-4; clone_size: few; j_call: TRBJ1-6; cdr3_aa: CASSFRVSPLHF; cdr3_nt: TGTGCCAGCAGTTTCAGGGTCTCACCCCTCCACTTT
d_call: TRBD2; v_call: TRBV5-1; clone_size: NA; j_call: TRBJ2-1; cdr3_aa: CASSLGPMNGAGTEQFF; cdr3_nt: TGCGCCAGCAGCTTGGGGCCCATGAATGGAGCGGGGACTGAGCAGTTCTTC
d_call: TRBD1; v_call: TRBV5-4; clone_size: NA; j_call: TRBJ2-3; cdr3_aa: CASSSGQGFAKAQYF; cdr3_nt: TGTGCCAGCAGCTCGGGACAGGGGTTTGCTAAGGCGCAGTATTTT
d_call: NA; v_call: TRBV7-2; clone_size: NA; j_call: TRBJ1-5; cdr3_aa: CASSVPQGQPQHF; cdr3_nt: TGTGCCAGCAGCGTCCCACAGGGACAGCCCCAGCATTTT
d_call: NA; v_call: TRBV7-2; clone_size: NA; j_call: TRBJ2-5; cdr3_aa: CASSLAPFRGGEETQYF; cdr3_nt: TGTGCCAGCAGCTTAGCCCCATTCAGGGGAGGAGAAGAGACCCAGTACTTC
d_call: NA; v_call: TRBV4-2; clone_size: few; j_call: TRBJ1-2; cdr3_aa: CASSQDSGTSYGYTF; cdr3_nt: TGTGCCAGCAGCCAAGATAGTGGAACTTCCTATGGCTACACCTTC
d_call: NA; v_call: TRBV7-2; clone_size: few; j_call: TRBJ1-2; cdr3_aa: CASSFRPNSGYTF; cdr3_nt: TGTGCCAGCAGCTTCAGACCTAACTCTGGCTACACCTTC
d_call: NA; v_call: TRBV18; clone_size: few; j_call: TRBJ1-1; cdr3_aa: CASSPRADMNTEAFF; cdr3_nt: TGTGCCAGCTCACCACGGGCAGACATGAACACTGAAGCTTTCTTT
d_call: NA; v_call: TRBV20-1; clone_size: NA; j_call: TRBJ2-2; cdr3_aa: CSVTGENTGELFF; cdr3_nt: TGCAGTGTAACAGGAGAGAACACCGGGGAGCTGTTTTTT
d_call: NA; v_call: TRBV19; clone_size: many; j_call: TRBJ2-7; cdr3_aa: CASSIEGTYEQYF; cdr3_nt: TGTGCCAGTAGTATAGAGGGGACCTACGAGCAGTACTTC
d_call: NA; v_call: TRBV5-1; clone_size: NA; j_call: TRBJ2-1; cdr3_aa: CASSGGGQAYNEQFF; cdr3_nt: TGCGCCAGCAGCGGCGGTGGGCAGGCCTACAATGAGCAGTTCTTC
d_call: TRBD1; v_call: TRBV18; clone_size: NA; j_call: TRBJ2-3; cdr3_aa: CASSPSTGLGADTQYF; cdr3_nt: TGTGCCAGCTCACCCTCGACAGGGCTAGGAGCAGATACGCAGTATTTT
d_call: NA; v_call: TRBV20-1; clone_size: once; j_call: TRBJ2-3; cdr3_aa: CSARAGNMGTDTQYF; cdr3_nt: TGCAGTGCTAGAGCAGGGAATATGGGCACAGATACGCAGTATTTT
d_call: TRBD1; v_call: TRBV12-3/TRBV12-4; clone_size: NA; j_call: TRBJ2-1; cdr3_aa: CASNDRGRLYNEQFF; cdr3_nt: TGTGCCAGCAACGACAGGGGGCGACTTTATAATGAGCAGTTCTTC
d_call: NA; v_call: TRBV11-2; clone_size: many; j_call: TRBJ2-5; cdr3_aa: CASSSTSFYQETQYF; cdr3_nt: TGTGCCAGCAGCTCTACTAGCTTCTACCAAGAGACCCAGTACTTC
d_call: TRBD1; v_call: TRBV29-1; clone_size: NA; j_call: TRBJ2-7; cdr3_aa: CSVERGTGVHEQYF; cdr3_nt: TGCAGCGTTGAACGGGGGACAGGGGTCCACGAGCAGTACTTC
d_call: NA; v_call: TRBV25-1; clone_size: NA; j_call: TRBJ1-1; cdr3_aa: CASMRNTEAFF; cdr3_nt: TGTGCCAGCATGAGGAATACTGAAGCTTTCTTT
d_call: NA; v_call: TRBV30; clone_size: NA; j_call: TRBJ2-7; cdr3_aa: CAWSVHATDEQYF; cdr3_nt: TGTGCCTGGAGTGTACACGCCACGGACGAGCAGTACTTC
d_call: NA; v_call: TRBV9; clone_size: few; j_call: TRBJ2-1; cdr3_aa: CASSLNRGPRYNEQFF; cdr3_nt: TGTGCCAGCAGCCTCAACCGAGGGCCGCGATACAATGAGCAGTTCTTC
d_call: TRBD1; v_call: TRBV7-6; clone_size: NA; j_call: TRBJ2-7; cdr3_aa: CASSPVTGRTYEQYF; cdr3_nt: TGTGCCAGCAGCCCCGTGACAGGGCGTACCTACGAGCAGTACTTC
d_call: TRBD2; v_call: TRBV27; clone_size: few; j_call: TRBJ2-1; cdr3_aa: CASSPPSSGGYNEQFF; cdr3_nt: TGTGCCAGCAGTCCCCCCTCTAGCGGGGGTTACAATGAGCAGTTCTTC
d_call: NA; v_call: TRBV6-2/TRBV6-3; clone_size: NA; j_call: TRBJ2-7; cdr3_aa: CASSYTGNSYEQYF; cdr3_nt: TGTGCCAGCAGTTACACCGGAAACTCCTACGAGCAGTACTTC
d_call: TRBD1; v_call: TRBV6-5; clone_size: NA; j_call: TRBJ1-4; cdr3_aa: CASSQGTAMTPEKLFF; cdr3_nt: TGTGCCAGCAGTCAAGGGACAGCCATGACCCCGGAAAAACTGTTTTTT
d_call: TRBD2; v_call: TRBV13; clone_size: few; j_call: TRBJ2-1; cdr3_aa: CASSSGLGAWNEQFF; cdr3_nt: TGTGCCAGCAGCTCGGGACTAGGGGCTTGGAATGAGCAGTTCTTC
d_call: NA; v_call: TRBV6-2/TRBV6-3; clone_size: NA; j_call: TRBJ2-3; cdr3_aa: CASSFQATDTQYF; cdr3_nt: TGTGCCAGCAGTTTCCAAGCGACAGATACGCAGTATTTT
d_call: NA; v_call: TRBV20-1; clone_size: few; j_call: TRBJ1-5; cdr3_aa: CSQLGGGNQPQHF; cdr3_nt: TGCAGTCAATTGGGGGGAGGCAATCAGCCCCAGCATTTT
d_call: NA; v_call: TRBV10-3; clone_size: few; j_call: TRBJ2-3; cdr3_aa: CAIRLGSTDTQYF; cdr3_nt: TGTGCCATCAGGCTAGGAAGCACAGATACGCAGTATTTT
d_call: TRBD1; v_call: TRBV30; clone_size: NA; j_call: TRBJ1-1; cdr3_aa: CAWKPGQGNTEAFF; cdr3_nt: TGTGCCTGGAAACCGGGACAGGGGAACACTGAAGCTTTCTTT
d_call: NA; v_call: TRBV20-1; clone_size: few; j_call: TRBJ1-2; cdr3_aa: CSARDRRRGAGYTF; cdr3_nt: TGCAGTGCTAGAGATCGGCGAAGGGGCGCGGGCTACACCTTC
d_call: NA; v_call: TRBV6-6; clone_size: many; j_call: TRBJ1-2; cdr3_aa: CASSPGDMFSYTF; cdr3_nt: TGTGCCAGCAGTCCCGGGGACATGTTTAGCTACACCTTC
d_call: TRBD1; v_call: TRBV20-1; clone_size: few; j_call: TRBJ1-2; cdr3_aa: CSAGTDLSAGYTF; cdr3_nt: TGCAGTGCCGGGACAGACCTCTCCGCTGGCTACACCTTC
d_call: NA; v_call: TRBV5-6; clone_size: NA; j_call: TRBJ1-2; cdr3_aa: CASSFSPRPSEYGYTF; cdr3_nt: TGTGCCAGCAGCTTTTCCCCCCGTCCTTCCGAATATGGCTACACCTTC
d_call: NA; v_call: TRBV20-1; clone_size: few; j_call: TRBJ1-5; cdr3_aa: CSASEQVQHQPQHF; cdr3_nt: TGCAGTGCTAGTGAACAGGTGCAACATCAGCCCCAGCATTTT
d_call: TRBD1; v_call: TRBV6-5; clone_size: NA; j_call: TRBJ2-7; cdr3_aa: CASTLTGIPYEQYF; cdr3_nt: TGTGCCAGCACCCTGACAGGGATCCCCTACGAGCAGTACTTC